This T cell receptor (beta chain) is drawn from a study of T cell clonality in common variable immunodeficiency. Whole-study findings and limits: TCRbeta clonality was increased in CVID versus healthy controls. Fewer TCRbeta clones were shared among CVID subjects than controls. Reportedly, TCR beta sequences from common variable immunodeficiency showed fewer deletions and N-nucleotide insertions.

Profiling relied on immunoSEQ multiplex PCR, and the TCRdb table lists in-frame clones only, not all of them. The sample was found to contain tens of thousands of clones, and every one recurs. After removal of 4 bases from V and 8 bases from J, the junction contained 0 bases not matched to a gene. Germline-derived CDR1 and CDR2 are MNHEY and SVGEGT. The CDR3 runs 12 residues. Ten or more counts support this clone. Its target is unknown. The CDR3 goes on 3 residues after the read ends, and that part is filled in from the germline J gene. Most patients and controls had Caucasian heritage. This clonotype was sampled from a human donor with common variable immunodeficiency. The sample consisted of peripheral blood mononuclear cells. The gene calls are TRBV6-2 or TRBV6-3 and TRBJ2-3; TRBD2 agrees at 10 bases. CDR3 DNA, as far as it was read: TGTGCCAGCAGTTGGACTAGCGGTACG. Translation: CASSWTSGT. The whole CDR3 sequence reads CASSWTSGTQYF.